The sequence of this T cell receptor beta chain was determined in a study of a mutant IDH1 vaccine in newly diagnosed glioma. In the study overall: Following radiotherapy alone, or alongside temozolomide cycles, vaccination was started after an interval of 4-6 weeks.

A word on this clone: Its target is not known.

The CDR3 has 14 amino acids. Germline CDR1 SGDLS, CDR2 YYNGEE. V dropped 1 base and J dropped 0 bases, with 8 bases sitting between them. Time point given: week 35, safety follow-up. A single vaccine dose contained 300 ug of mutant IDH1 20-mer peptide, and topical imiquimod was used with it. Vaccinations, eight in total, occurred in weeks 1, 3, 5, 7, 11, 15, 19, 23. Donors had new WHO grade 3 or 4 IDH1-mutant, ATRX-lost astrocytomas. Method: immunoSEQ multiplex PCR; TCRdb's copy keeps in-frame clones and lacks some. This table holds fewer than 45,000 clones, 81% found once. This material consisted of PBMCs, taken from a glioma patient whose treatment included an IDH1 peptide vaccine. This chain links TRBV9 with TRBJ2-7, with D possibly being TRBD1 (6 bases). This sequence was found in a woman aged 35 to 49 with glioma. Some clones in this sample may be carry-over from other donors' samples. The CDR3: CASSVRDTSYEQYF. The CDR3 nucleotides are TGTGCCAGCAGCGTACGGGACACCTCCTACGAGCAGTACTTC.